This T cell receptor (beta chain) was retrieved from a study of long-term antiretroviral therapy in people with HIV. Study-wide results and caveats: Repertoire dominance by clones expanded before ART was seen at all time points.

This CDR3 spans 14 amino acids. The germline V gene encodes CDR1 MDHEN and CDR2 SYDVKM. Trimming cost V 0 bases and J 6 bases, with 11 bases left between them. Turning to this clone: The target antigen is unknown.

Version v3.0 of the immunoSEQ assay ran at survey level. Clones were read by immunoSEQ multiplex PCR, and TCRdb kept only the in-frame ones, dropping some. Altogether 20,000 to 25,000 clones are present, approximately 77% being singletons, with the ten largest covering over 7.5%. The chain combines TRBV28 with TRBJ1-2; D remains unclear. This receptor was identified in a man aged 45-65 years with HIV. This sample comprised unsorted PBMCs, obtained at the start of antiretroviral therapy. As DNA, the CDR3 is TGTGCCAGCAGTTTATGGCAGGACCTAGATGGCTACACCTTC. Protein product: CASSLWQDLDGYTF.